This TCR beta chain stems from a study of spatial heterogeneity in lung cancer. Overall study: About 73 TRACERx patients with early, untreated non-small cell lung cancer donated samples. Where present, follow-up PBMC were sequenced a median of about 2 years after resection.

This clonotype showed up many times. TCRdb reprocessed the 5' RACE reads via MiXCR and lists one record per CDR3 protein. The table records about 23,000 distinct CDR3 sequences, 9.7% of them present only once. The sample's time point: blood at routine non-recurrence follow-up after resection. V lost 2 bases and J lost 0, with 14 bases in between. The V gene's germline CDR1 is LGHDT and CDR2 YNNKEL (reference sequence). The CDR3 is 16 amino acids. The receptor comes from a male donor with early-stage non-small cell lung cancer. The gene calls are TRBV3-1 and TRBJ2-7, with D possibly TRBD2 on 6 matching bases. The material sequenced was PBMCs, taken at follow-up. CDR3 DNA sequence: TGTGCCAGCAGCCAATTCCGGGGACTTAACTCCTACGAGCAGTACTTC. This encodes CASSQFRGLNSYEQYF.